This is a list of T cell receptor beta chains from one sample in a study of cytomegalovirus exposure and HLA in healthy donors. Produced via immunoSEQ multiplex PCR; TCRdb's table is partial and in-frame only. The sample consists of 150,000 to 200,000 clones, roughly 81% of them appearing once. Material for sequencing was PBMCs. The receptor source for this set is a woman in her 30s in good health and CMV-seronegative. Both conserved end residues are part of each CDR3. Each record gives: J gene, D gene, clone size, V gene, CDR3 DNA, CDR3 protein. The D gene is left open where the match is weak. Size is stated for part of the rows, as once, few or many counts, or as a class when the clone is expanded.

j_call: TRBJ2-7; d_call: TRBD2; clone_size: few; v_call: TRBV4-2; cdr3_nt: TGTGCCAGCAGCAAGAGCCGCCTGGGCGGGAGCTCCTACGAGCAGTACTTC; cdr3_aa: CASSKSRLGGSSYEQYF
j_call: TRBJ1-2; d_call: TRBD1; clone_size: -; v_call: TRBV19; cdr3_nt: TGTGCCAGTACCGGACAGGGGCTAGTGTATGGCTACACCTTC; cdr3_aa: CASTGQGLVYGYTF
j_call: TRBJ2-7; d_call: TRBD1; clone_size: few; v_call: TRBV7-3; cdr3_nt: TGTGCCAGCACCAGGACAGGGGACGAGCAGTACTTC; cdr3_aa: CASTRTGDEQYF
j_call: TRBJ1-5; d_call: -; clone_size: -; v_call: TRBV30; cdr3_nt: TGTGCCTGGAGCACGGGAATAGGCAATCAGCCCCAGCATTTT; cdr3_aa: CAWSTGIGNQPQHF
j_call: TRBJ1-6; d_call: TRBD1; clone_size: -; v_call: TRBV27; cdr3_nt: TGTGCCAGCAGTTTATATCAGGGGGTCTATAATTCACCCCTCCACTTT; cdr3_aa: CASSLYQGVYNSPLHF
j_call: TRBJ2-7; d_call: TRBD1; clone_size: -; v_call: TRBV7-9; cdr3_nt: TGTGCCAGCAGCGCGGGACAGGGTACCTACGAGCAGTACTTC; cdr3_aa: CASSAGQGTYEQYF
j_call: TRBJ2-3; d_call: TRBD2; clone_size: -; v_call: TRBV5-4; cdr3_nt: TGTGCCAGCAGCTCAGAGCGGGGGGCCACAGATACGCAGTATTTT; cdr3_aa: CASSSERGATDTQYF
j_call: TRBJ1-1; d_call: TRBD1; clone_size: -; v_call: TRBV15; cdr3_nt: TGTGCCACCAGCAGGGGACAGGCGGGGAACACTGAAGCTTTCTTT; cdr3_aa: CATSRGQAGNTEAFF
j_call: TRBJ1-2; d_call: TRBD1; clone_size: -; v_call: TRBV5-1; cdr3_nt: TGCGCCAGCAGCGTGGGACAGGGAGTTCATGGCTACACCTTC; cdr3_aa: CASSVGQGVHGYTF
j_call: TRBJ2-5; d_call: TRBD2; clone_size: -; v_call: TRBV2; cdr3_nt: TGTGCCAGCAGTGAAGAGCGGGGGGTACAAGAGACCCAGTACTTC; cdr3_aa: CASSEERGVQETQYF
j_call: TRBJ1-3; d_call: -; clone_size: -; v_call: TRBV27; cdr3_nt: TGTGCCAGCAGTCCCGGACTGTGGACCTCTGGAAACACCATATATTTT; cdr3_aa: CASSPGLWTSGNTIYF
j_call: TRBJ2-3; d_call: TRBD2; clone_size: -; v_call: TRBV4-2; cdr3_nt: TGTGCCAGCAGCCAGCTAGCGGGAGAGCCAGATACGCAGTATTTT; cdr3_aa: CASSQLAGEPDTQYF
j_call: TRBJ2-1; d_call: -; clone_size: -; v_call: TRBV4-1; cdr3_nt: TGCGCCAGCAGCCAAGCGCGGTGGGTCGATGAGCAGTTCTTC; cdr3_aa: CASSQARWVDEQFF
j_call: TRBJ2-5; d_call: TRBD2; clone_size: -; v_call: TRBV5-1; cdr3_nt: TGCGCCAGCAGCGACCCTAGGCGGGGGAAGGAGACCCAGTACTTC; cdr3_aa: CASSDPRRGKETQYF
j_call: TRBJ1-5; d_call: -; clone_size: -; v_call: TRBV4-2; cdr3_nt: TGTGCCAGCAGCCCTGAGACAACGACCAAGGATCAGCCCCAGCATTTT; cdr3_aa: CASSPETTTKDQPQHF